What follows is one T cell receptor beta chain and its context. Trimming pared 1 base from V and 3 bases from J, leaving 15 bases between. CDR3 length equals 16 residues. In germline, CDR1 is LGHDT, CDR2 YNNKEL (reference sequence). The sample originates from a study of glioma-infiltrating T cells. TCR alpha and beta CDR3 regions were amplified from RNA using iRepertoire nested multiplex PCR. For one-step reverse transcription and amplification, about 85-400 ng of tissue mRNA or PBMC total RNA was used. TCRdb itself ran the multiplex PCR reads through MiXCR, one entry per CDR3 protein. The sample records 300,000 to 400,000 distinct CDR3 sequences, more than 35% being singletons.

The sequencing input was glioma tissue, nonneoplastic brain tissue, or PBMCs (not recorded which). The chain uses TRBV3-1 and TRBJ2-5, with D possibly being TRBD1 or TRBD2 (5 bases each). The sequence derives from a human donor with low-grade glioma or glioblastoma, undergoing nonglioma brain surgery, or in good health (not recorded which). CDR3 bases: TGTGCCAGCAGCCAAGGGCCCGGGACCACCAAAGAGACCCAGTACTTC. Translating it yields CASSQGPGTTKETQYF.